This passage covers 5 T cell receptor beta chains from one sample sequenced in a study of vaccination effects on CD4 cells after COVID-19. These receptors have no identified antigens. Generated by immunoSEQ multiplex PCR, the TCRdb table keeps only in-frame clones and is missing some. The sample holds 70,000 or so clones, around 78% seen once. Antigen-specific CD4+ T cells expanded by the ViraFEST assay with viral peptide pools were then sequenced. The authors isolated CD4+ T cells after less than eleven days of culture. The healthy vaccine recipients, who had no prior SARS-CoV-2 infection, showed negative nucleocapsid antibodies. Here the sequenced sample was CD4+ T cells from PBMCs cultured with SARS-CoV-2 spike peptides, taken before COVID-19 vaccination. Source of these receptors: a human donor who received a COVID-19 vaccine.

The rearrangement links TRBV28 to TRBJ2-1; tentatively, D is TRBD2 (6 bases). Germline lookup yields CDR1 MDHEN and CDR2 SYDVKM. Trimming cost V 10 bases and J 6 bases, with 13 bases left between them. This CDR3 has 12 amino acids. CDR3 protein: CATRGLINEQFF. The CDR3 DNA follows: TGTGCCACGCGGGGACTGATCAATGAGCAGTTCTTC.

The rearrangement uses TRBV5-4 and TRBJ2-1, with 9 bases matching TRBD2. The CDR3 has 16 amino acids. Germline CDR1 reads SGHNT; CDR2 reads YYREEE (reference sequence). J was trimmed by 5 bases and V by 3 bases; bases with no gene match: 9. CDR3 residues: CASSSPSGGGDNEQFF. CDR3 coding DNA: TGTGCCAGCAGCTCGCCCTCTGGCGGGGGGGACAATGAGCAGTTCTTC.

Only a few counts were recorded for this clone. The CDR3 nucleotides are TGTGCCAGCAGCCAAGATTGGAGAAACACCATATATTTT. Residues: CASSQDWRNTIYF. The chain carries TRBV14 and TRBJ1-3; D gene uncertain. V lost 0 bases to trimming and J lost 5 bases, with 5 bases between them. Germline V lookup: CDR1 SGHDN, CDR2 FVKESK. The CDR3 loop spans 13 amino acids.

V gene TRBV14 combines with J gene TRBJ2-1; D is undetermined. V was trimmed by 0 bases and J by 2 bases, leaving 11 bases between them. The CDR3 consists of 16 residues. CDR1 and CDR2 from the germline V gene are SGHDN and FVKESK. In nucleotides, the CDR3 is TGTGCCAGCAGCCAAGATATTACAGTTGCCTACAATGAGCAGTTCTTC. Translated, it gives CASSQDITVAYNEQFF.

The chain carries TRBV7-8 and TRBJ1-1, with a possible D match to TRBD1 (6 bases). Trimming stripped 5 bases from V and 3 bases from J, with 25 bases between. CDR3 size: 18 residues. Germline V gives CDR1 SGHVS, CDR2 FQNEAQ. The CDR3 region has the DNA TGTGCCAGCAGCCTTGTTTGGCAGGGGCCGCTTACGGACACTGAAGCTTTCTTT. Its protein product is CASSLVWQGPLTDTEAFF.